This section outlines one TCR beta chain sequence together with its context. The target antigen is unknown. This record comes from a study of cytomegalovirus exposure and HLA in healthy donors. Study details: Among the approximately 420 donors who were genotyped, about 79% fell in the genetic ancestry cluster that is associated with self-reported Caucasian donors.

PCR involved 60 Vbeta and 13 Jbeta primers. TCRdb's table, derived via immunoSEQ multiplex PCR, lists solely in-frame clones and lacks some. The sample consists of 60,000 or so clones, 70% to 80% of them appearing once. Study findings and constraints: Within a later analysis, the majority of CMV-associated TCR beta chains appeared HLA-restricted.

The germline gives CDR1 LGHNA, CDR2 YSLEER. The CDR3 contains 18 residues. The J segment lost 8 bases and the V segment lost 0 bases, leaving 18 bases of the junction unmatched. The sample was PBMCs. This chain connects TRBV4-3 to TRBJ1-2; TRBD1 matches 7 bases. The receptor was isolated from a woman between 35 and 50 years old in good health and CMV-seropositive. CDR3 DNA sequence: TGCGCCAGCAGCCAAGATGCGCAGGGGGGAATCCACTATGGAGGCTACACCTTC. This sequence encodes CASSQDAQGGIHYGGYTF.